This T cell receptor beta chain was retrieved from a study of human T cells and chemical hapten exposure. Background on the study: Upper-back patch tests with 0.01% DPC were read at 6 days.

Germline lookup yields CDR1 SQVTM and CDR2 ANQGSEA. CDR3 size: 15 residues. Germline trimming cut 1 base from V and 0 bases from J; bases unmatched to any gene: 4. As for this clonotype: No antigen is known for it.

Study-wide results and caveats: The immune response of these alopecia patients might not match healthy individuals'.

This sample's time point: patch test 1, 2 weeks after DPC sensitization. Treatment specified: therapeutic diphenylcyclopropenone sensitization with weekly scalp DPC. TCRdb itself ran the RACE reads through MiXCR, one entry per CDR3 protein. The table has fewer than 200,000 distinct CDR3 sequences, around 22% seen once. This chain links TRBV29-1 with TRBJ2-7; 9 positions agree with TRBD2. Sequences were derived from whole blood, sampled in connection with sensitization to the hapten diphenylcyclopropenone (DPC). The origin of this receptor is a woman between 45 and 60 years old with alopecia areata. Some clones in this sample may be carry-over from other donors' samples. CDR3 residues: CSVEGRAGGSYEQYF. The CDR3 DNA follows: TGCAGCGTTGAAGGCCGAGCGGGAGGCTCCTACGAGCAGTACTTC.